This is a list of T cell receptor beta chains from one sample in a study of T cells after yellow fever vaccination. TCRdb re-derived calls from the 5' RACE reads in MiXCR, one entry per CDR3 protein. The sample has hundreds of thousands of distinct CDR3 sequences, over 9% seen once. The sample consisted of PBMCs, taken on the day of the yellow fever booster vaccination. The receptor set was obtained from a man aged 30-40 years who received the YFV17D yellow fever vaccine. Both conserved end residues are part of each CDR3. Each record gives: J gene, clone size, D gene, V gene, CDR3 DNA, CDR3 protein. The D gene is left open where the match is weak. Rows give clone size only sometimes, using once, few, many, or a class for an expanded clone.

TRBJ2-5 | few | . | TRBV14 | TGTGCCAGCAGCCAGCATTGGACCCAGTACTTC | CASSQHWTQYF
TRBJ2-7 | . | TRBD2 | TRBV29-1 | TGCAGCGTTGAAAGGGCGGGGGGCCAGAACGAGCAGTACTTC | CSVERAGGQNEQYF
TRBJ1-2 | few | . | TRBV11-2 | TGTGCCAGCAGCTTAGAAGCTGGGACCCTCGATGGCTACACCTTC | CASSLEAGTLDGYTF
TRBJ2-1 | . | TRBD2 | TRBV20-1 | TGCAGTGCTAGTGCTAGCGGTTACAATGAGCAGTTCTTC | CSASASGYNEQFF
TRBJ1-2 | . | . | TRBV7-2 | TGTGCCAGCAGCTTATGGACCTCGGGCTACACCTTC | CASSLWTSGYTF
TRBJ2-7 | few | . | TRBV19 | TGTGCCAGTAGTATAGATCGCTACACCCCGGGGCTGAGCGAGCAGTACTTC | CASSIDRYTPGLSEQYF
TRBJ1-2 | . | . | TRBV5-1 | TGCGCCAGCAGCGCATGGGACACCTGGGGCTACACCTTC | CASSAWDTWGYTF
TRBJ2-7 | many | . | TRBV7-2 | TGTGCCAGCGCTGTTGACATGGGCGAGCAGTACTTC | CASAVDMGEQYF
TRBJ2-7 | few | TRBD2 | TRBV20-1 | TGCAGTGCTGTCACAGGGACTAGCGGGAGGGTCGGGGAGCAGTACTTC | CSAVTGTSGRVGEQYF
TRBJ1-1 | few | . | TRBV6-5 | TGTGCCAGCAGTTACTCGCCAGGGGTCACTGAAGCTTTCTTT | CASSYSPGVTEAFF
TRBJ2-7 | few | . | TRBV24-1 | TGTGCCACCAGTGACCAGTGGGAGCAGGGGCAGTACTTC | CATSDQWEQGQYF
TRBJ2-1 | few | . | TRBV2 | TGTGCCAGCAGTGAAGCCCGCAATGAGCAGTTCTTC | CASSEARNEQFF
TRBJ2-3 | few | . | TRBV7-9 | TGTGCCAGCAGCTTCTTGGGGTTCACAGATACGCAGTATTTT | CASSFLGFTDTQYF
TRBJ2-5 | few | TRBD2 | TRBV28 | TGTGCCAGCAGAAACCAAAAAAGCGGGAGGGTAGAGACCCAGTACTTC | CASRNQKSGRVETQYF
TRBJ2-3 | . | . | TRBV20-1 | TGCAGTGCAAGACCCCTAGAGGGCACAGATACGCAGTATTTT | CSARPLEGTDTQYF
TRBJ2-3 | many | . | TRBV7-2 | TGTGCCAGCAGCTCAGACTTGGAAGATACGCAGTATTTT | CASSSDLEDTQYF
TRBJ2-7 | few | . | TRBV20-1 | TGCAGTGCTAGGGCCCGGGACGCACTGTCCTACGAGCAGTACTTC | CSARARDALSYEQYF
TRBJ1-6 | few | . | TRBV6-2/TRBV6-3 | TGTGCCAGCAGCCTAGGACTGGAGAATTCACCCCTCCACTTT | CASSLGLENSPLHF
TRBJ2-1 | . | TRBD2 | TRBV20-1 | TGCAGTGCTCTAGCGGGAGCGAATGACAATGAGCAGTTCTTC | CSALAGANDNEQFF
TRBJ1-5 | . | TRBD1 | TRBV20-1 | TGCAGTGCTAGGTCGGCAGGGGGTGGCAATCAGCCCCAGCATTTT | CSARSAGGGNQPQHF
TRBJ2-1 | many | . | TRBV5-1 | TGCGCCAGCAGCTTGGAATGGGGAGAGCAGTTCTTC | CASSLEWGEQFF
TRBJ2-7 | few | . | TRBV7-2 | TGTGCCAGCACTCCGGGAAAGGGGGAGCAGTACTTC | CASTPGKGEQYF
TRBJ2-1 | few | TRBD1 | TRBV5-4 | TGTGCCAGCAGCTTTAGACAGGGGTTCTACAATGAGCAGTTCTTC | CASSFRQGFYNEQFF
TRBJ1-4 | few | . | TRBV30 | TGTGCCTGGGCTGGACAGCCCGGAGGAGAACTGTTTTTT | CAWAGQPGGELFF
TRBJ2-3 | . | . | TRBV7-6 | TGTGCCAGCAGCTTAGCCGCCGACTTTCCAGATACGCAGTATTTT | CASSLAADFPDTQYF
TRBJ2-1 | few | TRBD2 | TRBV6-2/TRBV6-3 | TGTGCCAGCAGACCCGGGACTAGCGGGAGTGTTGAGCAGTTCTTC | CASRPGTSGSVEQFF
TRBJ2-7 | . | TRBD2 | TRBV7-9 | TGTGCCAGCAGCTCGCAACTAGCGGGAGGGCCTTACGAGCAGTACTTC | CASSSQLAGGPYEQYF
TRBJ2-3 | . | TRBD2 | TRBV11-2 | TGTGCCAGCAGGCGCGCCGGGACTAAAGATACGCAGTATTTT | CASRRAGTKDTQYF
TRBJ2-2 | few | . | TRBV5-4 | TGTGCCAGCAGCTTGGCTTGGAACACCGGGGAGCTGTTTTTT | CASSLAWNTGELFF
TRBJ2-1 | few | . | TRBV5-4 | TGTGCCAGCAGCTTAAACACACGCTCCTACAATGAGCAGTTCTTC | CASSLNTRSYNEQFF
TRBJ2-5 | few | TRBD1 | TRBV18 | TGTGCCAGCTCACCTGTCCTAGGACAGGGGGCTAGGGAGACCCAGTACTTC | CASSPVLGQGARETQYF
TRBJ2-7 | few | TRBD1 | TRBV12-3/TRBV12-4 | TGTGCCAGCAGTCCACCGGGACAGGGAAACTACGAGCAGTACTTC | CASSPPGQGNYEQYF
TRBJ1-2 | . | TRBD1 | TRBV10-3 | TGTGCCATCAGAAGGGGGACAGGCTTAGATGGCTACACCTTC | CAIRRGTGLDGYTF
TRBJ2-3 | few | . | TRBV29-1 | TGCAGCGTTGCCGGACGATTAAGCACAGATACGCAGTATTTT | CSVAGRLSTDTQYF
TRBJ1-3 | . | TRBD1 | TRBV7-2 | TGTGCCAGCAGCTCGGGACAGCCCTCTGGAAACACCATATATTTT | CASSSGQPSGNTIYF
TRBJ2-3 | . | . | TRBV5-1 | TGCGCCAGCAGCTTGGGGATCGTTAGCGGAACAGATACGCAGTATTTT | CASSLGIVSGTDTQYF
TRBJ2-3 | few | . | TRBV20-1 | TGCAGTGCTAGAGATTCCGGGACCTCAAGGGATACGCAGTATTTT | CSARDSGTSRDTQYF
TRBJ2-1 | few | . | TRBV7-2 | TGTGCCAGCAGCGTTCAGCGTTACAATGAGCAGTTCTTC | CASSVQRYNEQFF
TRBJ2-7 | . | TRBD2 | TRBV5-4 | TGTGCCAGCAGCTTCGGCGGGAGGATCTCCTACGAGCAGTACTTC | CASSFGGRISYEQYF
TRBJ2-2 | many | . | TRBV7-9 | TGTGCCAGCAGCTTAGTTGCGGGGCTTAACACCGGGGAGCTGTTTTTT | CASSLVAGLNTGELFF
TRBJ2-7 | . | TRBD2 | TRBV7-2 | TGTGCCAGCAGCTTTTTAGCGGGCCTCTCCTACGAGCAGTACTTC | CASSFLAGLSYEQYF
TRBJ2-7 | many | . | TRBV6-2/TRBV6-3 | TGTGCCAGCCACCCAGGGACGTACGAGCAGTACTTC | CASHPGTYEQYF
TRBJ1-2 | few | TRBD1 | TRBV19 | TGTGCCAGTAGAGACCGGGACAGGGCCTCCTATGGCTACACCTTC | CASRDRDRASYGYTF